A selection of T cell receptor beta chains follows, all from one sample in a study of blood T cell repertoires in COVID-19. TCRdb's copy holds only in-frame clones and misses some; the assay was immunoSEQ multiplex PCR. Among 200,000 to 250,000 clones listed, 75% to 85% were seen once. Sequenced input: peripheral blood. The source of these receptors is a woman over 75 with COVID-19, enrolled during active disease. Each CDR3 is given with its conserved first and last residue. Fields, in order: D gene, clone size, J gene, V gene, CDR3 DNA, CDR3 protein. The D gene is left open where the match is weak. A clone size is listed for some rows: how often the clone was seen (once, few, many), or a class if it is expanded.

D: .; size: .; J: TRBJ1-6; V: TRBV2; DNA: TGTGCCAGCAGTGGTGACAGGCGTAATTATAATTCACCCCTCCACTTT; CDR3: CASSGDRRNYNSPLHF
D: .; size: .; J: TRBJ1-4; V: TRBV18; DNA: TGTGCCAGCTCTCCTTCTACGATCCAGGGTGAAAAACTGTTTTTT; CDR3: CASSPSTIQGEKLFF
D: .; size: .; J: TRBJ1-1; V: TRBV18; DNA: TGTGCCAGCTCTCTTGACAGCACTGAAGCTTTCTTT; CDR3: CASSLDSTEAFF
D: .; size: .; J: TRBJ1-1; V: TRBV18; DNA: TGTGCCAGCTCTCTCTCCGTGAACACTGAAGCTTTCTTT; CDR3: CASSLSVNTEAFF
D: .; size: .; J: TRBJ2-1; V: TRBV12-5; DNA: TGTGCTAGTGGTGCCCCGGCGGGTGAGCAGTTCTTC; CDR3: CASGAPAGEQFF
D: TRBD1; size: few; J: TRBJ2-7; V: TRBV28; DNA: TGTGCCAGCAGCCTCTCAGGACAGGATTACGAGCAGTACTTC; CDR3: CASSLSGQDYEQYF
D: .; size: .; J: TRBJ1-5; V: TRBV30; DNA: TGTGCCTGGAGTGTACGCGCCCCCCCAGGGGTATCTCAGCCCCAGCATTTT; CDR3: CAWSVRAPPGVSQPQHF
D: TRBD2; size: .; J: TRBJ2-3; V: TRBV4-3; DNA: TGCGCCAGCAGCCTGGGACTAGCGGGAATCGCAGATACGCAGTATTTT; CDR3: CASSLGLAGIADTQYF
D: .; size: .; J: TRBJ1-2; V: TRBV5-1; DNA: TGCGCCAGCAGCTTCGGACTTCTGACTAACTATGGCTACACCTTC; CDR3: CASSFGLLTNYGYTF
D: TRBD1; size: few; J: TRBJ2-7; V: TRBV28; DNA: TGTGCCAGCAGCCAATACAGGGGGCAGTCCGAGCAGTACTTC; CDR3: CASSQYRGQSEQYF
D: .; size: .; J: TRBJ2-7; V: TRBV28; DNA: TGTGCCAGCATTGGGACATCTTCCTACGAGCAGTACTTC; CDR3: CASIGTSSYEQYF
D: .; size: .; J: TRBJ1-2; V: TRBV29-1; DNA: TGCAGCACACCTCAAGGACAGTTGGGGAACGGCTACACCTTC; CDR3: CSTPQGQLGNGYTF
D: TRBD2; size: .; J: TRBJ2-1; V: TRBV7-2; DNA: TGTGCCAGCAGCTTAGTAGAGGGGCGGGGGGCATACAATGAGCAGTTCTTC; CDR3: CASSLVEGRGAYNEQFF
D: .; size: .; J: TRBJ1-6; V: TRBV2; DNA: TGTGCCAGCAGTGACGCGAAAGAGTCCTATAATTCACCCCTCCACTTT; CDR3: CASSDAKESYNSPLHF
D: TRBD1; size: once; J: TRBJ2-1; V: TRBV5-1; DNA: TGCGCCAGCAGCCCCACGGGACAGGGCTACAATGAGCAGTTCTTC; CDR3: CASSPTGQGYNEQFF
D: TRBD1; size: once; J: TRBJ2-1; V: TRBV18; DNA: TGTGCCAGCTCACCCTATAAATCGACAGGGCCCGGCAATGAGCAGTTCTTC; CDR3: CASSPYKSTGPGNEQFF